This T cell receptor (beta chain) was recovered during a study of blood T cells in healthy people across ages. The CDR3 covers 15 residues. CDR1 is LGHNA, CDR2 YSLEER, per germline. Primers used in a second PCR of about 6 to 11 cycles were a sample-barcoded 5' primer and a J-beta primer mix. A single record per CDR3 protein comes from TCRdb applying MiXCR to the 5' RACE reads. Altogether fewer than 650,000 distinct CDR3 sequences are present, about a quarter being singletons, with the ten largest covering approximately 3.5%. Concerning this clonotype: At one end the junction does not follow the germline gene, possibly because of a read error.

The sample was also linked to a second study, of T cells of mothers and their children.

This receptor was obtained from a boy younger than 10 in good health. The source material was blood. V and J are TRBV4-3 and TRBJ2-5, with 8 bases matching TRBD1. The better agreement between TRBJ2-7 and the DNA end casts doubt on the J call. The CDR3 sequence is CAGSQDRDRSYEQYF. The CDR3 bases are TGCGCCGGCAGCCAAGATAGGGACAGGTCCTACGAGCAGTACTTC.